Following are 8 T cell receptor beta chains from one sample sequenced in a study of shared clonotypes between healthy human individuals. Only in-frame clones appear in the TCRdb table, and some are missing; sequencing was by immunoSEQ multiplex PCR. The sample holds a few hundred thousand clones, 80% to 90% seen once. Sequenced: memory CD8+ T cells sorted from blood. Sample subset: CD45RO+ cells pooled with CCR7-negative TemRA cells. These receptors were obtained from a man aged 18 to 30 in good health.

V is TRBV21-1 and J is TRBJ2-3; TRBD1 is the table's D call, not checked against the DNA. TRBV21-1 is a documented pseudogene. This CDR3 has 12 residues. The CDR3 loop is CASRQGRDTQYF. DNA for the CDR3: TGTGCCAGCAGACAGGGGCGGGATACGCAGTATTTT.

This clone was seen at least ten times. This chain joins TRBV4-1 and TRBJ1-5; no reliable D call. The CDR3 is 16 amino acids. From germline, CDR1 is MGHRA and CDR2 YSYEKL. V was pared by 0 bases and J by 4 bases, with 13 bases between. This CDR3 is CASSQDPGGWNQPQHF. The CDR3 DNA is TGCGCCAGCAGCCAAGATCCGGGAGGGTGGAATCAGCCCCAGCATTTT.

The chain recombines TRBV30 with TRBJ2-7; D remains unclear. Germline V CDR1 and CDR2: GTSNPN, SVGIG (reference sequence). The CDR3 loop spans 12 amino acids. With 0 bases removed from V and 5 bases from J, the gap between germline ends came to 8 bases. The DNA for the CDR3 is TGTGCCTGGAGTGTGTACAACGACGAGCAGTACTTC. As protein: CAWSVYNDEQYF.

The chain combines TRBV28 with TRBJ2-1; 8 bases agree with TRBD1. The germline CDR1 and CDR2 sequences are MDHEN and SYDVKM. The CDR3 is 17 residues long. J gave up 8 bases and V 4 bases, and 16 bases lay outside the gene matches. The CDR3 DNA sequence: TGTGCCAGCAGTTCGGACAGGGAGGTCTACCGCTTCTATGAGCAGTTCTTC. It encodes CASSSDREVYRFYEQFF. Full variable domain (missing parts from reference TRBV28 and TRBJ2-1): DVKVTQSSRYLVKRTGEKVFLECVQDMDHENMFWYRQDPGLGLRLIYFSYDVKMKEKGDIPEGYSVSREKKERFSLILESASTNQTSMYLCASSSDREVYRFYEQFFGPGTRLTVL.

The chain has TRBV15 and TRBJ1-4; D gene unclear. The V end was cut by 3 bases, the J end by 4 bases, with 12 bases between. The CDR3 consists of 15 residues. CDR1 and CDR2 from the germline V gene are LNHNV and YYDKDF (reference sequence). The CDR3 DNA reads as TGTGCCACCAGCAGGGACGGAGGGTTTAATGAAAAACTGTTTTTT. It codes for CATSRDGGFNEKLFF.

The chain recombines TRBV29-1 with TRBJ1-1; D ambiguous. Germline V gives CDR1 SQVTM, CDR2 ANQGSEA. The germline V and J ends were trimmed by 4 bases and 1 base, with 10 bases remaining between them. CDR3 length: 13 residues. The CDR3 region has the DNA TGCAGCGTTGGCGCGCAAACGAACACTGAAGCTTTCTTT. Amino acid sequence: CSVGAQTNTEAFF. Based on the CDR3 plus reference TRBV29-1 and TRBJ1-1, the full variable domain is SAVISQKPSRDICQRGTSLTIQCQVDSQVTMMFWYRQQPGQSLTLIATANQGSEATYESGFVIDKFPISRPNLTFSTLTVSNMSPEDSSIYLCSVGAQTNTEAFFGQGTRLTVV.

The chain uses TRBV5-1 and TRBJ2-2; TRBD2 aligns across 13 bases. The CDR3 sequence is 16 residues long. Trimming removed 4 bases from V and 3 bases from J; junction bases left unmatched: 3. The V gene's germline CDR1 is SGHRS and CDR2 YFSETQ. CDR3 in amino acids: CASSPGLAGYTGELFF. DNA for the CDR3: TGCGCCAGCAGCCCGGGACTAGCGGGATACACCGGGGAGCTGTTTTTT.

This clone turned up a few times. The chain uses TRBV5-4 and TRBJ1-6, with no clear D. Germline V gene lookup returns CDR1 SGHNT and CDR2 YYREEE (reference sequence). The CDR3 spans 14 residues. V lost 0 bases and J lost 8, with 9 bases in between. DNA of the CDR3: TGTGCCAGCAGCTTGGAAGTGGTAGATTCACCCCTCCACTTT. It translates to CASSLEVVDSPLHF.